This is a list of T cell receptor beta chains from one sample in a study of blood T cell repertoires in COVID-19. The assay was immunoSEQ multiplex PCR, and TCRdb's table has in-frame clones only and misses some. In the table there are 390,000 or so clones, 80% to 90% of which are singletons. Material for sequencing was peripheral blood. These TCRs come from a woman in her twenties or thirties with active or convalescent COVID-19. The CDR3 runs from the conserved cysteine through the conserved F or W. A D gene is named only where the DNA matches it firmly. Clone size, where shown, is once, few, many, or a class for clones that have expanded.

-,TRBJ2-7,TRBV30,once,CAWSVGVYEQYF,TGTGCCTGGAGTGTAGGGGTCTACGAGCAGTACTTC
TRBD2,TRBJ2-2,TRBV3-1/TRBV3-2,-,CASSQDRPGGRGRNTGELFF,TGTGCCAGCAGCCAAGATCGTCCTGGCGGGAGAGGTAGGAACACCGGGGAGCTGTTTTTT
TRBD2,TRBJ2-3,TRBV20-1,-,CSASETPGLAATDTQYF,TGCAGTGCTAGTGAGACCCCGGGACTAGCGGCCACAGATACGCAGTATTTT
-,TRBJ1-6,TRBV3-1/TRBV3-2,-,CASSQLLQGNNSPLHF,TGTGCCAGCAGCCAACTCCTACAGGGTAATAATTCACCCCTCCACTTT
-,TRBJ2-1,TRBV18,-,CASSSISGGPPYNEQFF,TGTGCCAGCTCATCGATTAGCGGAGGCCCCCCCTACAATGAGCAGTTCTTC
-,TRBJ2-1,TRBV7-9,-,CASSSEWRGSYNEQFF,TGTGCCAGCAGCTCCGAGTGGCGGGGATCCTACAATGAGCAGTTCTTC
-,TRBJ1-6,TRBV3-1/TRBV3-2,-,CASSRGTSSYNSPLHF,TGTGCCAGCAGCCGGGGGACTTCTTCCTATAATTCACCCCTCCACTTT
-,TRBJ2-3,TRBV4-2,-,CASSQDWGPNTDTQYF,TGTGCCAGCAGCCAAGATTGGGGGCCGAACACAGATACGCAGTATTTT
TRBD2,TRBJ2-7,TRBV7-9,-,CASSSSGTNTYEQYF,TGTGCCAGCAGCTCTTCCGGGACTAACACCTACGAGCAGTACTTC
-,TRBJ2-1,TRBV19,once,CASTLGHSLGVEQFF,TGTGCCAGTACCCTAGGACATTCCCTAGGGGTTGAGCAGTTCTTC
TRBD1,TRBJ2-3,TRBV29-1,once,CSADRAGTDTQYF,TGCAGTGCCGACAGGGCAGGCACAGATACGCAGTATTTT
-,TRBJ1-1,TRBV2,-,CASSSGLVNTEAFF,TGTGCCAGCAGTTCGGGACTCGTGAACACTGAAGCTTTCTTT
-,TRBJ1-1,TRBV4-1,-,CASGGPGTKLNTEAFF,TGCGCCAGCGGGGGCCCCGGGACCAAACTTAACACTGAAGCTTTCTTT
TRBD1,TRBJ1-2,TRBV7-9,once,CASSAEGQGATGYTF,TGTGCCAGCAGCGCGGAGGGACAGGGGGCGACTGGCTACACCTTC
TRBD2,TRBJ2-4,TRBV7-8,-,CASSLGSSGLAKNIQYF,TGTGCCAGCAGCCTTGGGTCTAGCGGGCTAGCCAAAAACATTCAGTACTTC
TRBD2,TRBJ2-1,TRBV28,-,CASSFTSGGTLLNEQFF,TGTGCCAGCAGTTTTACTAGCGGGGGGACACTTTTGAATGAGCAGTTCTTC
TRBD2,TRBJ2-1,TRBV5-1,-,CASSLEAGGTYNEQFF,TGCGCCAGCAGCTTGGAGGCGGGGGGGACCTACAATGAGCAGTTCTTC
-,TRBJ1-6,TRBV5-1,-,CASSPGGQGYNSPLHF,TGCGCCAGCAGCCCGGGGGGGCAGGGCTATAATTCACCCCTCCACTTT
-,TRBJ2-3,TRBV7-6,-,CASSPMDGGTQYF,TGTGCCAGCAGCCCGATGGATGGAGGTACGCAGTATTTT
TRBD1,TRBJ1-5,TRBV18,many,CASSPGDRGSGQPQHF,TGTGCCAGCTCACCAGGGGACAGGGGGTCGGGTCAGCCCCAGCATTTT
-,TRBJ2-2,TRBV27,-,CASSPTGGGNTGELFF,TGTGCCAGCAGCCCCACAGGGGGGGGGAACACCGGGGAGCTGTTTTTT
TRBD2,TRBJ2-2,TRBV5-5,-,CASSRSGGAKNTGELFF,TGTGCCAGCAGCCGTAGCGGGGGGGCGAAGAACACCGGGGAGCTGTTTTTT
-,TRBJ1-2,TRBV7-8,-,CASSLEGGAGYGYTF,TGTGCCAGCAGCTTAGAAGGGGGGGCAGGCTATGGCTACACCTTC
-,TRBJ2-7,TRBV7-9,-,CASSLSWTKDYEQYF,TGTGCCAGCAGCTTGAGTTGGACAAAGGACTACGAGCAGTACTTC
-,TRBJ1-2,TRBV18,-,CASSPPTGNYGYTF,TGTGCCAGCTCACCACCGACGGGGAACTATGGCTACACCTTC
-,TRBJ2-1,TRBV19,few,CASMSGVYNEQFF,TGTGCCAGTATGAGCGGTGTTTACAATGAGCAGTTCTTC
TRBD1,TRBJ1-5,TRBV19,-,CASRKTGDHQPQHF,TGTGCCAGTAGGAAAACAGGGGATCATCAGCCCCAGCATTTT
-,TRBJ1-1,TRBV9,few,CASSVGGSTEAFF,TGTGCCAGCAGCGTAGGAGGGAGCACTGAAGCTTTCTTT
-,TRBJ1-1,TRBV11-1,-,CASSHRNTEAFF,TGTGCCAGCAGCCACAGGAACACTGAAGCTTTCTTT
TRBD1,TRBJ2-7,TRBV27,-,CASSLTGTGYEQYF,TGTGCCAGCAGTTTAACCGGGACAGGATACGAGCAGTACTTC
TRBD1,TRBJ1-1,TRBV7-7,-,CASSLDRDTEAFF,TGTGCCAGCAGCCTGGACAGGGACACTGAAGCTTTCTTT
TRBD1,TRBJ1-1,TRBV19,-,CASSIRTGNEAFF,TGTGCCAGTAGTATTAGGACAGGGAATGAAGCTTTCTTT
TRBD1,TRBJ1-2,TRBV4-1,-,CASRQEGGRSDYGYTF,TGCGCCAGCAGGCAAGAAGGGGGCAGATCGGACTATGGCTACACCTTC
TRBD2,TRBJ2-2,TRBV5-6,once,CASSPGLATNTGELFF,TGTGCCAGCAGCCCTGGACTAGCGACGAACACCGGGGAGCTGTTTTTT
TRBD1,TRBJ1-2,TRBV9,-,CASSKSGDRGYGYTF,TGTGCCAGCAGCAAAAGTGGGGACAGGGGATATGGCTACACCTTC
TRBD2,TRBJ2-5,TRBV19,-,CASSIVSTSGDQETQYF,TGTGCCAGTAGTATTGTCTCAACTAGCGGGGACCAAGAGACCCAGTACTTC
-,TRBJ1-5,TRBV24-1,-,CATSPDSNQPQHF,TGTGCCACCAGTCCAGATAGCAATCAGCCCCAGCATTTT
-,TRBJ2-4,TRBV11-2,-,CASRAGAARLAKNIQYF,TGTGCCAGCAGGGCGGGGGCGGCGAGACTAGCCAAAAACATTCAGTACTTC
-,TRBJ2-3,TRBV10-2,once,CASSEVTYTDTQYF,TGCGCCAGCAGTGAAGTGACATACACAGATACGCAGTATTTT
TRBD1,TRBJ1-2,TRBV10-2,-,CASSESQGQGFGYTF,TGCGCCAGCAGTGAGTCGCAGGGACAGGGGTTTGGCTACACCTTC
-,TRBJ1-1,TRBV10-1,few,CASSVAGARGTEAFF,TGCGCCAGCAGTGTAGCAGGGGCCCGTGGCACTGAAGCTTTCTTT
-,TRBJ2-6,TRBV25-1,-,CASMSDRLGPGANVLTF,TGTGCCAGCATGTCAGACAGGCTGGGACCTGGGGCCAACGTCCTGACTTTC
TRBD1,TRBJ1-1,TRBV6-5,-,CASRGWGQQNTEAFF,TGTGCCAGCAGGGGTTGGGGACAGCAGAACACTGAAGCTTTCTTT
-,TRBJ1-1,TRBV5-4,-,CASSFSAQVAEAFF,TGTGCCAGCAGCTTTTCCGCCCAAGTGGCCGAAGCTTTCTTT
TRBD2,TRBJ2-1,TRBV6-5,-,CASSYSGGINEQFF,TGTGCCAGCAGTTACTCCGGGGGGATCAATGAGCAGTTCTTC
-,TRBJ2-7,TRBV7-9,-,CASSPPWAGPGYEQYF,TGTGCCAGCAGCCCGCCGTGGGCAGGGCCGGGCTACGAGCAGTACTTC
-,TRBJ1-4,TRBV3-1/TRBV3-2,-,CASSPGLLATNEKLFF,TGTGCCAGCAGCCCAGGACTCTTAGCAACTAATGAAAAACTGTTTTTT
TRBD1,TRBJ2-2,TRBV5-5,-,CASSYMDRAAGELFF,TGTGCCAGCAGCTACATGGACAGGGCGGCCGGGGAGCTGTTTTTT
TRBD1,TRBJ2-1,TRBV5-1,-,CASSFGQGDNEQFF,TGCGCCAGCAGCTTCGGACAGGGTGACAATGAGCAGTTCTTC
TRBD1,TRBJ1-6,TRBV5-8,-,CASSLLGQGILNNSPLHF,TGTGCCAGCAGCTTGCTGGGACAGGGAATACTCAATAATTCACCCCTCCACTTT
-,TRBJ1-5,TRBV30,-,CAWSHSFSQGYQPQHF,TGTGCCTGGAGTCACTCATTTTCGCAGGGATATCAGCCCCAGCATTTT
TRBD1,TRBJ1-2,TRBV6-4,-,CASSDARGYGYTF,TGTGCCAGCAGTGACGCCAGGGGGTATGGCTACACCTTC
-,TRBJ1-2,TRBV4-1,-,CASSQDGGYTF,TGCGCCAGCAGCCAAGACGGTGGCTACACCTTC
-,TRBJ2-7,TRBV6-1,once,CASSEWWGNEQYF,TGTGCCAGCAGTGAATGGTGGGGCAACGAGCAGTACTTC
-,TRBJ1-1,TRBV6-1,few,CASSEEGKGLNTEAFF,TGTGCCAGCAGTGAAGAGGGGAAGGGGCTCAACACTGAAGCTTTCTTT
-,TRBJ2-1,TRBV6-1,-,CASSEGWLTNEQFF,TGTGCCAGCAGTGAAGGGTGGCTCACCAATGAGCAGTTCTTC
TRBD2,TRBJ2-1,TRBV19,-,CASSSGPTAYNEQFF,TGTGCCAGCTCTAGCGGACCAACAGCCTACAATGAGCAGTTCTTC